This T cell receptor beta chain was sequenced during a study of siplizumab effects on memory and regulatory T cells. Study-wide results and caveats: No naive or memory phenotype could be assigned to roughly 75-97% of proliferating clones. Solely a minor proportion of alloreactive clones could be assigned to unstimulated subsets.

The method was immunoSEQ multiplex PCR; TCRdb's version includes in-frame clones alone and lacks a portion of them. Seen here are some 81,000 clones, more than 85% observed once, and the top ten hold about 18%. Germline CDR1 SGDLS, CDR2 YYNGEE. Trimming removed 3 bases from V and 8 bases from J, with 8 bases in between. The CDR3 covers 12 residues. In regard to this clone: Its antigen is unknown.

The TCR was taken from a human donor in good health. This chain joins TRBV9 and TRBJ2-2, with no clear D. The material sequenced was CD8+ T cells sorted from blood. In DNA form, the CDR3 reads TGTGCCAGCAGCGAGCGTGAGGGGGAGCTGTTTTTT. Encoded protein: CASSEREGELFF.